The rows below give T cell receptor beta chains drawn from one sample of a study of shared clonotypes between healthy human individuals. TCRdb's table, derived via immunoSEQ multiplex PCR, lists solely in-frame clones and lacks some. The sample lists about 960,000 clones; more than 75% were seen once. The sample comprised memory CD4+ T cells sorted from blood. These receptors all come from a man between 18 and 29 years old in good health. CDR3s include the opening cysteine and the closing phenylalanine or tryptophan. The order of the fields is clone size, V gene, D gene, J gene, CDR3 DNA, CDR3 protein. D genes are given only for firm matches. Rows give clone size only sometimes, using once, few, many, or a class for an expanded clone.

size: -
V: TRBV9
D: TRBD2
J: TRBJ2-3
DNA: TGTGCCAGCAACAGCGGCGGGGGAGATACGCAGTATTTT
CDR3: CASNSGGGDTQYF

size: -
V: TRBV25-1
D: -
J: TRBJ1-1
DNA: TGTGCCAGCAGCCTAGGGGGGGGGAACACTGAAGCTTTCTTT
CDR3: CASSLGGGNTEAFF

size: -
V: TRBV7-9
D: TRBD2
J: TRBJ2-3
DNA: TGTGCCAGCCAGCCGGGACTAGCGGGAGGTACAGATACGCAGTATTTT
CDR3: CASQPGLAGGTDTQYF

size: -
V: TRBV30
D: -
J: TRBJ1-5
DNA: TGTGCCTGGAGTAGGGGGGCTGGTCAGCCCCAGCATTTT
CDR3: CAWSRGAGQPQHF

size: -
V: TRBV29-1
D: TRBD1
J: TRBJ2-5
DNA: TGCAGCGTTGCGAGGGGGCCCCAAGAGACCCAGTACTTC
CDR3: CSVARGPQETQYF

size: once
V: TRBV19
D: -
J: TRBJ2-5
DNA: TGTGCCAGTAGCCCCCCCAACCGGGCCTCCCAGTACTTC
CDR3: CASSPPNRASQYF

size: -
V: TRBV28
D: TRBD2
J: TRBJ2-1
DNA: TGTGCCAGCAGTTTATGGTGGCGGGGGGGAAGCAATGAGCAGTTCTTC
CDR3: CASSLWWRGGSNEQFF

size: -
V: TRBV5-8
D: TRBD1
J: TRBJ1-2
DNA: TGTGCCAGCAGCCGGGACAGGGTTTGGTATGGCTACACCTTC
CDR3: CASSRDRVWYGYTF

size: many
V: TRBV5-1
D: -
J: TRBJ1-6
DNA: TGCGCCAGCAGCACATCGGGCCTCGGGGATTCACCCCTCCACTTT
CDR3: CASSTSGLGDSPLHF

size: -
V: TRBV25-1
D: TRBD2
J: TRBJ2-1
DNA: TGTGCCAGCAGCTTAGCGGGAGGGAGTGTGCAGTTCTTC
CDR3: CASSLAGGSVQFF

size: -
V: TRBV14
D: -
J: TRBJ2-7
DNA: TGTGCCAGCAGCCAAGAACGGCTGTCCTCCTACGAGCAGTACTTC
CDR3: CASSQERLSSYEQYF

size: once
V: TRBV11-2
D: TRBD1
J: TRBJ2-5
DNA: TGTGCCAGCAGTCGACGGGACAGCCAACAAGAGACCCAGTACTTC
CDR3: CASSRRDSQQETQYF

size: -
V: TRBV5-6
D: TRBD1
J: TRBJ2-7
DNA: TGTGCCAGCAGCTTCAGGGACAGGATTTACTTC
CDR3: CASSFRDRIYF

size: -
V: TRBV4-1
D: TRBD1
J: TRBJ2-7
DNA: TGCGCCAGCAGCCAATACACAGGGGGCCCCGAGCAGTACTTC
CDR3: CASSQYTGGPEQYF

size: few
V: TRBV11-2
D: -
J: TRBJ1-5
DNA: TGTGCCAGCAGAACACAGGGAATGGGGCTAGTGAGCAATCAGCCCCAGCATTTT
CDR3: CASRTQGMGLVSNQPQHF

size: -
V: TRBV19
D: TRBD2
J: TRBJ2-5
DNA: TGTGCCAGTAGTATATTAGGACTAGGTCTGGAGACCCAGTACTTC
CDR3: CASSILGLGLETQYF

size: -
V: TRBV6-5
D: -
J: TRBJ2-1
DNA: TGTGCCAGCAGGCCGGAAATAGCCGGTCTGAATGAGCAGTTCTTC
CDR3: CASRPEIAGLNEQFF

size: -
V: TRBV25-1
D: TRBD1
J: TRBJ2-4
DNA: TGTGCCAGCAGTGATCGGGACAGCCCGGGGAACATTCAGTACTTC
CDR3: CASSDRDSPGNIQYF

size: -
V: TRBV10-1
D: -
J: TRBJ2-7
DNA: TGCGCCAGCACGAGGAGCAGGGGATCCTACGAGCAGTACTTC
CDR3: CASTRSRGSYEQYF

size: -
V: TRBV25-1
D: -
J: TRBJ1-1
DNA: TGTGCCAGCAGTGCAGTCTTGACGGCGAACACTGAAGCTTTCTTT
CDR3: CASSAVLTANTEAFF

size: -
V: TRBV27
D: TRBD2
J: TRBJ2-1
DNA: TGTGCCAGCAGCCCCCTGGGGGGGGTAGCGGGGGAGAGTGAGCAGTTCTTC
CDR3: CASSPLGGVAGESEQFF

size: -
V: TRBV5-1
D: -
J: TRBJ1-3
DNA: TGCGCCAGCAGCTTGGATTCCGGGGTTGGAAACACCATATATTTT
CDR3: CASSLDSGVGNTIYF

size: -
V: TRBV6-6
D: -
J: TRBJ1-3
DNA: TGTGCCAGCAGTTACGTCGGTTTTACTGGAAACACCATATATTTT
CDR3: CASSYVGFTGNTIYF

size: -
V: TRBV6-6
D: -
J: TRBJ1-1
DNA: TGTGCCAGCAATAAACAGGAGAACACTGAAGCTTTCTTT
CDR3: CASNKQENTEAFF

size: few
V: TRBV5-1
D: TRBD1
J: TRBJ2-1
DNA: TGCGCCAGCAGCACAGGGGGCGAGCAGTTCTTC
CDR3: CASSTGGEQFF

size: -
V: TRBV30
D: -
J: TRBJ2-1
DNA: TGTGCCTGGAGTAATCTGGAGGGGAATGAGCAGTTCTTC
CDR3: CAWSNLEGNEQFF

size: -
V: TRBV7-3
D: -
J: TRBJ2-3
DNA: TGTGCCAGCAGCCCCGGGGTTGGCGCAGATACGCAGTATTTT
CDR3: CASSPGVGADTQYF

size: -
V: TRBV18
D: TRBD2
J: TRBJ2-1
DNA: TGTGCCAGCTCACCGGCCGCGGGACTACCCTACAATGAGCAGTTCTTC
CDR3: CASSPAAGLPYNEQFF

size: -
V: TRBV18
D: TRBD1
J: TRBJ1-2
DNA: TGTGCCAGCTCACCAGGCAGGGGGATTTTAAGCTATGGCTACACCTTC
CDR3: CASSPGRGILSYGYTF

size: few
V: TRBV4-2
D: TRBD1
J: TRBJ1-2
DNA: TGTGCCAGCAGCCAAGCAGGGGGCGGCTATGGCTACACCTTC
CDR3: CASSQAGGGYGYTF

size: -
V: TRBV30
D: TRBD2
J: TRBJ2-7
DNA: TGTGCCTGGAGTGGGACTAGCGGGAGAGACGAGCAGTACTTC
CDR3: CAWSGTSGRDEQYF

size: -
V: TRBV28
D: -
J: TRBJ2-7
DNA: TGTGCCAGCAGTTTAAGGTGGCAGCTCTACGAGCAGTACTTC
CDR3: CASSLRWQLYEQYF

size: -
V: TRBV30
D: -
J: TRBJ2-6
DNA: TGTGCCTGGAGGACAGCTGGGGCCAACGTCCTGACTTTC
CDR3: CAWRTAGANVLTF

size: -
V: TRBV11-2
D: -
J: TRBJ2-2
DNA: TGTGCCAGCAGCCCCGGGACTCAAAACACCGGGGAGCTGTTTTTT
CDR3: CASSPGTQNTGELFF

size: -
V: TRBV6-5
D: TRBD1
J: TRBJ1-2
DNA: TGTGCCAGCAGTCCACCGGGACAGGGTAGTTATGGCTACACCTTC
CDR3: CASSPPGQGSYGYTF

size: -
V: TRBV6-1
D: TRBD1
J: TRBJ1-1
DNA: TGTGCCAGCACCAGGGGGGACGATCCGGGCACTGAAGCTTTCTTT
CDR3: CASTRGDDPGTEAFF

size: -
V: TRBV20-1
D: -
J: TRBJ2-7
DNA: TGCAGTGCTAGTCCCAGCTACGAGCAGTACTTC
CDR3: CSASPSYEQYF

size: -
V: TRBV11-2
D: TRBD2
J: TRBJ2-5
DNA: TGTGCCAGCAGCGTGGGACTAGCGGGGACGGAGACCCAGTACTTC
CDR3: CASSVGLAGTETQYF

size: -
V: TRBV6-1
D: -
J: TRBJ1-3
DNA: TGTGCCAGCAGGGACGGGGGTGCTGGAAACACCATATATTTT
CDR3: CASRDGGAGNTIYF

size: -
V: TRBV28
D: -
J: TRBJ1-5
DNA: TGTGCCAGCAGTTTAGGCGGGGGGGGTAATCAGCCCCAGCATTTT
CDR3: CASSLGGGGNQPQHF

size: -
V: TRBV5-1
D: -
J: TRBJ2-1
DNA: TGCGCCAGCAGCGGAGAGACAGGCTACAATGAGCAGTTCTTC
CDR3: CASSGETGYNEQFF

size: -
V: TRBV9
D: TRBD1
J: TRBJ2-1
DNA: TGTGCCAGCAGCCTCCTTCGGGACAGGGGCTACAATGAGCAGTTCTTC
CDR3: CASSLLRDRGYNEQFF

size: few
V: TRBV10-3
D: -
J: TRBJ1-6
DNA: TGTGCCATCAGTGAGTCGAATTCGAAACCCCTCCACTTT
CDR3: CAISESNSKPLHF

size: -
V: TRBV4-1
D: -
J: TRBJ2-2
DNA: TGCGCCAGCAGTCGCACAGGGGGGGCCACCGGGGAGCTGTTTTTT
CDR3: CASSRTGGATGELFF

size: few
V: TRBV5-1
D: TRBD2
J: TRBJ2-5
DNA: TGCGCCAGCACGGGGACTAGCGAGACCCAGTACTTC
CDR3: CASTGTSETQYF